A single sample is the source of the 26 T cell receptor beta chains below, sequenced in a study of T-cell memory formation after mild COVID-19. Each CDR3 protein gets one entry after TCRdb re-called the 5' RACE reads with MiXCR. This table has 400,000 or so distinct CDR3 sequences, 20% appearing once. The sequencing input was PBMCs or a T cell subset sorted from them (not recorded which). The source of these receptors is an adult woman who had mild COVID-19 (a few samples of this study predate the infection). Cell type and time point are not known.

This clonotype showed up just a few times. The chain is built from TRBV2 and TRBJ2-2, with TRBD2 matching over 14 bases. This CDR3 contains 13 residues. Trimming took 8 bases from V and 16 from J; bases not matched to a gene: 9. Germline loops: CDR1 SNHLY, CDR2 FYNNEI. The CDR3 reads CASRLRGLAGEFF. The CDR3 DNA follows: TGTGCCAGCCGTCTACGGGGACTAGCGGGAGAGTTTTTT.

This clonotype was found a few times. The chain recombines TRBV20-1 with TRBJ1-1; 8 bases agree with TRBD1. CDR1 and CDR2 from the germline V gene are DFQATT and SNEGSKA (reference sequence). Unmatched junction bases numbered 8, after V lost 0 bases and J lost 11 bases. The CDR3 has 13 residues. The chain's CDR3 is CSARDWTGSEAFF. The CDR3 DNA is TGCAGTGCTAGAGATTGGACAGGGAGTGAGGCTTTCTTT.

V is TRBV5-1 and J is TRBJ2-7; TRBD2 agrees at 14 bases. The CDR3 is 17 amino acids. V was pared by 4 bases and J by 2 bases, with 8 bases of the junction left unmatched. The germline gives CDR1 SGHRS, CDR2 YFSETQ. CDR3 sequence: CASSHRTSGGLPYEQYF. The CDR3 bases are TGCGCCAGCAGCCACAGGACTAGCGGGGGGCTTCCCTACGAGCAGTACTTC.

V usage is TRBV9 and J usage is TRBJ2-7; D is ambiguous. The CDR3 spans 14 residues. CDR1 is SGDLS and CDR2 is YYNGEE in the germline V gene. V was trimmed by 0 bases and J by 4 bases, leaving 11 bases between them. The chain's CDR3 is CASSVDYGPYEQYF. The CDR3 nucleotides are TGTGCCAGCAGCGTAGATTATGGGCCGTACGAGCAGTACTTC. Full variable domain (rest looked up from reference TRBV9 and TRBJ2-7): DSGVTQTPKHLITATGQRVTLRCSPRSGDLSVYWYQQSLDQGLQFLIQYYNGEERAKGNILERFSAQQFPDLHSELNLSSLELGDSALYFCASSVDYGPYEQYFGPGTRLTVT.

The sample holds a few counts of this clonotype. The chain combines TRBV20-1 with TRBJ2-3, with 9 bases fitting TRBD2. Looked up from germline, CDR1 is DFQATT and CDR2 is SNEGSKA (reference sequence). This CDR3 contains 17 residues. The J segment lost 4 bases and the V segment lost 4 bases, leaving 15 bases of the junction unmatched. The CDR3 region is CSAIPDLAGIDADTQYF. In nucleotides, the CDR3 is TGCAGTGCTATCCCGGATCTAGCGGGAATTGACGCAGATACGCAGTATTTT.

This clonotype was observed many times. V usage is TRBV10-3 and J usage is TRBJ1-1, with a tentative D call TRBD1 (6 bases). V lost 2 bases and J lost 0, with 10 bases in between. This CDR3 has 15 amino acids. CDR1 is ENHRY, CDR2 SYGVKD, per germline. The CDR3 here is CAISEKGTLNTEAFF. The DNA for the CDR3 is TGTGCCATCAGTGAGAAAGGGACACTGAACACTGAAGCTTTCTTT.

This clonotype appeared many times. The chain carries TRBV12-3 or TRBV12-4 and TRBJ2-3; D uncertain. The CDR3 length is 17 residues. V dropped 5 bases and J dropped 0 bases, with 18 bases sitting between them. In nucleotides, the CDR3 is TGTGCCAGCAGTACCCCCCTTGGGGTTGGGAGCACAGATACGCAGTATTTT. Translating gives CASSTPLGVGSTDTQYF.

In its sample, this clonotype was seen a few times. The V and J genes are TRBV7-9 and TRBJ2-7; 12 bases line up with TRBD2. Trimming cost V 6 bases and J 4 bases; bases outside gene matches: 19. The CDR3 loop spans 19 amino acids. CDR1 and CDR2 from the germline V gene are SEHNR and FQNEAQ (reference sequence). CDR3: CASSSFQGGLAGEGYEQYF. The CDR3 DNA is TGTGCCAGCAGTTCATTTCAGGGGGGACTAGCGGGCGAGGGTTACGAGCAGTACTTC.

The chain employs TRBV19 and TRBJ1-4; D is perhaps TRBD1 (6 bases). V lost 3 bases and J lost 4, with 9 bases in between. The CDR3 loop spans 14 amino acids. Germline V gives CDR1 LNHDA, CDR2 SQIVND (reference sequence). CDR3 in amino acids: CASSIRDINEKLFF. The CDR3 bases are TGTGCCAGTAGTATCCGGGACATTAATGAAAAACTGTTTTTT. Filled out from reference TRBV19 and TRBJ1-4, the complete variable domain reads DGGITQSPKYLFRKEGQNVTLSCEQNLNHDAMYWYRQDPGQGLRLIYYSQIVNDFQKGDIAEGYSVSREKKESFPLTVTSAQKNPTAFYLCASSIRDINEKLFFGSGTQLSVL.

In this sample, this clonotype turned up a few times. V is TRBV7-2 and J is TRBJ2-3, with TRBD2 matching over 7 bases. The germline V gene has CDR1 SGHTA and CDR2 FQGNSA. The CDR3 has 15 amino acids. J was trimmed by 2 bases and V by 5 bases; bases with no gene match: 7. The CDR3 region has the DNA TGTGCCAGCAGCCCATTGGGACTAATCACAGATACGCAGTATTTT. This sequence encodes CASSPLGLITDTQYF.

This clonotype appeared a few times. The rearrangement joins TRBV7-9 to TRBJ1-2; D possibly corresponds to TRBD1 (6 bases). CDR3 length equals 14 residues. The germline gives CDR1 SEHNR, CDR2 FQNEAQ (reference sequence). V dropped 3 bases and J dropped 7 bases, with 15 bases sitting between them. In nucleotides, the CDR3 is TGTGCCAGCAGCTTGGGGCAGGGGACCAGTGGCTACACCTTC. Amino acids: CASSLGQGTSGYTF.

The chain uses TRBV4-1 and TRBJ2-1; 14 bases are shared with TRBD2. Germline CDR1 reads MGHRA; CDR2 reads YSYEKL. The J segment lost 4 bases and the V segment lost 6 bases, leaving 5 bases of the junction unmatched. This CDR3 contains 16 residues. The CDR3 DNA reads TGCGCCAGCAGTCCGACTAGCGGGGGGGATTACAATGAGCAGTTCTTC. Translation gives CASSPTSGGDYNEQFF.

The chain employs TRBV7-9 and TRBJ2-5; 13 positions match TRBD2. Trimming removed 5 bases from V and 3 bases from J; junction bases left unmatched: 3. Germline CDR1 and CDR2: SEHNR and FQNEAQ (reference sequence). The CDR3 covers 15 residues. Written as DNA, the CDR3 is TGTGCCAGCAGCCCCGGGACTAGCGGGAAAGAGACCCAGTACTTC. It translates to CASSPGTSGKETQYF.

This clonotype has a single count. The chain uses TRBV9 and TRBJ1-3, with 9 bases that match TRBD1. In germline, CDR1 is SGDLS, CDR2 YYNGEE. The CDR3 runs 17 residues. V lost 0 bases and J lost 0; bases outside the gene matches: 4. The CDR3: CASSVVGQGNSGNTIYF. CDR3 in DNA: TGTGCCAGCAGCGTAGTGGGACAGGGAAACTCTGGAAACACCATATATTTT. Based on the CDR3 plus reference TRBV9 and TRBJ1-3, the full variable domain is DSGVTQTPKHLITATGQRVTLRCSPRSGDLSVYWYQQSLDQGLQFLIQYYNGEERAKGNILERFSAQQFPDLHSELNLSSLELGDSALYFCASSVVGQGNSGNTIYFGEGSWLTVV.

This clonotype has a handful of counts. This chain uses TRBV28 with TRBJ2-3; D is possibly TRBD1 (5 bases). Deletions cut 2 bases from V and 4 bases from J, with 13 bases between. This CDR3 spans 15 amino acids. Germline assignment: CDR1 MDHEN and CDR2 SYDVKM. CDR3 DNA: TGTGCCAGCAGTTTAGGGGCAGGGTATGCAGATACGCAGTATTTT. It translates to CASSLGAGYADTQYF.

This clonotype has only a few counts. CDR3 nucleotide sequence: TGCAGTGCTAGAGGGGGGCCGGGTTCCACCCCAGATACGCAGTATTTT. Encoded protein: CSARGGPGSTPDTQYF. The chain has TRBV20-1 and TRBJ2-3, with D possibly matching TRBD1 (6 bases). The CDR3 runs 16 residues. Germline CDR1 is DFQATT and CDR2 is SNEGSKA (reference sequence). Trimming cost V 1 base and J 4 bases, with 18 bases left between them.

In this sample, this clonotype turned up a few times. The chain combines TRBV5-1 with TRBJ1-6, with D uncertain. The CDR3 has 16 residues. Germline V gives CDR1 SGHRS, CDR2 YFSETQ. Trimming shortened V by 0 bases and J by 6 bases, and 13 bases separated the two germline ends. The DNA for the CDR3 is TGCGCCAGCAGCTTGGGGTCAGGTGAAGTTAATTCACCCCTCCACTTT. Translation gives CASSLGSGEVNSPLHF.

This sequence joins TRBV24-1 and TRBJ2-3, with 10 bases matching TRBD2. V lost 4 bases, J lost 0 bases, and 6 bases stayed unmatched. The CDR3 sequence is 17 residues long. Germline V lookup: CDR1 KGHDR, CDR2 SFDVKD. CDR3 sequence (DNA): TGTGCCACCAGTGACCTCACGACTAGCGGGAGCACAGATACGCAGTATTTT. Translation gives CATSDLTTSGSTDTQYF.

This clonotype has just a few counts. The V call is TRBV20-1, the J call TRBJ2-7; a possible D gene is TRBD1 (5 bases). CDR3 length: 12 residues. In germline, CDR1 is DFQATT, CDR2 SNEGSKA (reference sequence). The germline V and J ends were trimmed by 6 bases and 2 bases, with 11 bases remaining between them. CDR3 bases: TGCAGTGCCGTTAGGGGCGCCTACGAGCAGTACTTC. Its translation is CSAVRGAYEQYF.

The chain employs TRBV20-1 and TRBJ2-3; TRBD2 aligns across 16 bases. Trimming removed 3 bases from V and 3 bases from J; junction bases left unmatched: 15. The length of the CDR3 is 20 residues. The V gene's germline CDR1 is DFQATT and CDR2 SNEGSKA (reference sequence). CDR3 in DNA: TGCAGTGCTAGGGTACCTCGTCCGGGACTAGCGGGGGGGTCAACAGATACGCAGTATTTT. It specifies CSARVPRPGLAGGSTDTQYF.

The rearrangement joins TRBV2 to TRBJ1-4; D might be TRBD1 (5 bases). V lost 4 bases and J lost 2, with 11 bases in between. CDR1 SNHLY and CDR2 FYNNEI come from the germline V gene. The CDR3 has 15 residues. CDR3 bases: TGTGCCAGCAGTGGGGGGATTCTTACTAATGAAAAACTGTTTTTT. It yields the protein CASSGGILTNEKLFF.

This chain joins TRBV5-1 and TRBJ2-1, with 11 nucleotides matching TRBD2. There are 15 residues in the CDR3. Germline assignment: CDR1 SGHRS and CDR2 YFSETQ. V shed 5 bases, J shed 7 bases, and the junction held 8 bases outside the gene matches. DNA of the CDR3: TGCGCCAGCAGTGGGGCTAGCGGGAGGACAAATGAGCAGTTCTTC. This sequence encodes CASSGASGRTNEQFF.

The chain employs TRBV4-3 and TRBJ1-1; D possibly corresponds to TRBD1 (6 bases). The CDR3 contains 13 residues. Trimming removed 0 bases at V and 11 bases at J, with 13 bases between. Per the germline V gene, CDR1 is LGHNA and CDR2 is YSLEER. In nucleotides, the CDR3 is TGCGCCAGCAGCCAAGAAGGGCAGGGGCGGGCTTTCTTT. Translation: CASSQEGQGRAFF.

There are a few counts of this clonotype. J is TRBJ2-7 and V is TRBV5-1, with D tentatively TRBD1 (5 bases). Germline values: CDR1 SGHRS, CDR2 YFSETQ. The V and J ends lost 0 bases and 3 bases respectively, with 10 bases between them. CDR3 length: 14 residues. CDR3 nucleotides: TGCGCCAGCAGCTTGGGACAGACTGGCTACGAGCAGTACTTC. This translates into CASSLGQTGYEQYF.

This clonotype turned up a few times. The rearrangement uses TRBV4-2 and TRBJ2-7; D might be TRBD1 (5 bases). V was clipped by 1 base and J by 2 bases, with 9 bases between them. There are 14 residues in the CDR3. Germline-derived CDR1 and CDR2 are LGHNA and YNFKEQ. CDR3 nucleotide sequence: TGTGCCAGCAGCCAAGTCGACAGAGCCTACGAGCAGTACTTC. This translates into CASSQVDRAYEQYF.

The chain recombines TRBV27 with TRBJ1-1, with D uncertain. V was shortened by 7 bases and J by 3 bases, with 6 bases between the two germline ends. The CDR3 covers 11 residues. Germline V gene data show CDR1 as MNHEY and CDR2 as SMNVEV (reference sequence). In DNA, the CDR3 is TGTGCCAGCAAGAGGGACACTGAAGCTTTCTTT. It translates to CASKRDTEAFF.